Presented here are 17 T cell receptor beta chains from one specimen sequenced in a study of cytomegalovirus exposure and HLA in healthy donors. 13 Jbeta primers and 60 Vbeta primers were used for the PCR. Measured with immunoSEQ multiplex PCR; TCRdb has only the in-frame clones, and not every one. In the table there are about 150,000 clones, about 80% of which are singletons. The sequenced sample was PBMCs. The source is a woman between 25 and 40 years old in good health and CMV-seronegative.

This chain links TRBV10-1 with TRBJ2-1, with a possible D match to TRBD2 (6 bases). The CDR3 runs 14 residues. Germline-derived CDR1 and CDR2 are WNHNN and SYGVQD (reference sequence). The germline V and J ends were trimmed by 5 bases and 2 bases, with 10 bases remaining between them. This CDR3 is CASSSGAPYNEQFF. CDR3 sequence (DNA): TGCGCCAGCAGTTCGGGAGCCCCCTACAATGAGCAGTTCTTC.

This clone was observed a few times. The chain carries TRBV9 and TRBJ1-1, with D possibly being TRBD1 (6 bases). The germline CDR1 and CDR2 sequences are SGDLS and YYNGEE. The V gene lost 0 bases and the J gene lost 6 bases, with 15 bases spanning the gap. This CDR3 spans 15 amino acids. The CDR3 here is CASSVAQGPSAEAFF. CDR3 nucleotides: TGTGCCAGCAGCGTAGCGCAGGGGCCATCGGCTGAAGCTTTCTTT.

V and J are TRBV7-8 and TRBJ2-2; D possibly corresponds to TRBD2 (6 bases). The CDR3 spans 15 residues. The V and J ends lost 1 base and 3 bases respectively, with 9 bases between them. Germline CDR1 and CDR2: SGHVS and FQNEAQ. CDR3 sequence (DNA): TGTGCCAGCAGCTTAGGACGCGGGGACACCGGGGAGCTGTTTTTT. Its protein is CASSLGRGDTGELFF.

The chain combines TRBV6-6 with TRBJ1-3; D is perhaps TRBD1 (5 bases). Germline CDR1 is MNHNY and CDR2 is SVGAGI (reference sequence). There are 16 residues in the CDR3. V shed 2 bases and J shed 0 bases, with 11 bases lying between them. The CDR3 here is CASSYRSQVSGNTIYF. The DNA for the CDR3 is TGTGCCAGCAGTTACAGGTCACAGGTCTCTGGAAACACCATATATTTT.

This clone was detected once. The CDR3 is CAISVKASYEQYF. The CDR3 nucleotides read TGTGCCATCAGTGTCAAAGCAAGCTACGAGCAGTACTTC. V gene TRBV10-3 combines with J gene TRBJ2-7, with D uncertain. CDR3 length equals 13 residues. Germline lookup yields CDR1 ENHRY and CDR2 SYGVKD. Trimming cost V 4 bases and J 3 bases, with 10 bases left between them.

CDR3 protein: CSVVRGSSEAFF. As DNA, the CDR3 is TGCAGCGTTGTTCGGGGATCTTCTGAAGCTTTCTTT. The chain carries TRBV29-1 and TRBJ1-1; D remains unclear. With 4 bases removed from V and 6 bases from J, the gap between germline ends came to 12 bases. Germline V gives CDR1 SQVTM, CDR2 ANQGSEA. This CDR3 region has 12 residues.

This clone came up a few times. The chain combines TRBV4-1 with TRBJ2-1; 7 nucleotides line up with TRBD1. The germline CDR1 and CDR2 sequences are MGHRA and YSYEKL. V lost 5 bases and J lost 10; bases outside the gene matches: 11. This CDR3 is built from 14 residues. Here the CDR3 DNA reads TGCGCCAGCAGCTCCCGCCCCCAGGGGGAAGAGCAGTTCTTC. Protein product: CASSSRPQGEEQFF.

V and J are TRBV5-1 and TRBJ2-3; 10 nucleotides align to TRBD1. V gave up 5 bases and J gave up 1 base; unmatched junction bases: 4. Germline V lookup: CDR1 SGHRS, CDR2 YFSETQ. The CDR3 has 15 amino acids. CDR3 in DNA: TGCGCCAGCAGGATCGGGACAGGGGGCACAGATACGCAGTATTTT. This gives the protein CASRIGTGGTDTQYF.

This chain uses TRBV15 with TRBJ2-7; tentatively, D is TRBD1 (5 bases). The V end lost 3 bases, the J end lost 5 bases, and 11 bases lay between the germline ends. Germline loops: CDR1 LNHNV, CDR2 YYDKDF (reference sequence). The CDR3 spans 13 residues. The CDR3 bases are TGTGCCACCAGCAGGGGGCAACAGGACGAGCAGTACTTC. Amino acid sequence: CATSRGQQDEQYF.

The V and J genes are TRBV19 and TRBJ1-2; D may be TRBD1 (6 bases). The CDR3 sequence is 15 residues long. Trimming removed 3 bases at V and 1 base at J, with 12 bases between. CDR1 is LNHDA, CDR2 SQIVND, per germline (reference sequence). The CDR3 is CASSMPGTFNYGYTF. The CDR3 bases are TGTGCCAGTAGTATGCCCGGGACATTTAACTATGGCTACACCTTC.

This clone was observed a handful of times. This rearrangement joins TRBV6-5 to TRBJ2-3; D call uncertain. The V gene lost 2 bases and the J gene lost 6 bases, with 9 bases spanning the gap. The CDR3 is made up of 13 amino acids. The V gene's germline CDR1 is MNHEY and CDR2 SVGAGI. CDR3 DNA: TGTGCCAGCAGTTACGACCCTAGTGATACGCAGTATTTT. Its protein product is CASSYDPSDTQYF.

This clone was detected only a few times. DNA for the CDR3: TGTGCCAGCAGCGCGGGACAGGGGCCAGGCCCCTACGAGCAGTACTTC. This gives the protein CASSAGQGPGPYEQYF. The chain recombines TRBV11-2 with TRBJ2-7, with 10 bases that match TRBD1. Per germline, CDR1 SGHAT and CDR2 FQNNGV. The V and J ends lost 5 bases and 2 bases, in that order; junction bases with no gene match: 9. This CDR3 is 16 amino acids long.

The chain is built from TRBV6-5 and TRBJ1-1; D is ambiguous. The CDR3 is 13 amino acids. Germline V lookup: CDR1 MNHEY, CDR2 SVGAGI. The V and J ends lost 0 bases and 4 bases respectively, with 6 bases between them. The chain's CDR3 is CASSYSDFTEAFF. The DNA of the CDR3 is TGTGCCAGCAGTTACTCGGACTTCACTGAAGCTTTCTTT.

The count of this clone is one. This chain connects TRBV6-1 to TRBJ1-1; D remains unclear. The CDR3 has 13 amino acids. Trimming pared 7 bases from V and 1 base from J, leaving 10 bases between. From germline, CDR1 is MNHNS and CDR2 SASEGT. The chain's CDR3 is CASNGRGNTEAFF. The DNA of the CDR3 is TGTGCCAGCAATGGACGGGGGAACACTGAAGCTTTCTTT.

For the CDR3, the DNA is TGTGCCACCCCGGACAGGACCAATGAGCAGTTCTTC. This translates into CATPDRTNEQFF. This rearrangement joins TRBV6-1 to TRBJ2-1; 7 positions agree with TRBD1. J lost 6 bases, V lost 10 bases, and 6 bases had no gene match. Germline lookup yields CDR1 MNHNS and CDR2 SASEGT. The CDR3 sequence is 12 residues long.

The CDR3 is CASSLRGGSYEQYF. CDR3 DNA sequence: TGTGCCAGCAGTTTACGGGGGGGGTCCTACGAGCAGTACTTC. The chain is built from TRBV27 and TRBJ2-7; 8 nucleotides match TRBD2. Trimming cost V 2 bases and J 1 base; bases outside gene matches: 1. Germline CDR1 is MNHEY and CDR2 is SMNVEV (reference sequence). CDR3 length equals 14 residues.

This chain uses TRBV5-6 with TRBJ1-1; the D gene is possibly TRBD1 (6 bases). Germline lookup yields CDR1 SGHDT and CDR2 YYEEEE. The CDR3 covers 15 residues. The V gene lost 5 bases and the J gene lost 1 base, with 15 bases spanning the gap. For the CDR3, the DNA is TGTGCCAGCAGGGGGACACTGGACCCGAACACTGAAGCTTTCTTT. As protein: CASRGTLDPNTEAFF.